This T cell receptor beta chain emerged from a study of blood T cell repertoires in COVID-19. At the level of the study: In each case, the material was cDNA or gDNA derived from T cells, B-cell-depleted T cells, or PBMCs.

Per the original data handling: The assay estimated nucleated cells by amplifying reference gene primers. The data were produced by immunoSEQ multiplex PCR, yet TCRdb's version contains in-frame clones alone and is incomplete. V and J calls plus clone size are reproduced from that table; the DNA served to infer D and trimming. The data contain about 31,000 clones, roughly nine tenths of them singletons. Specimen: peripheral blood. The receptor was isolated from a human donor in a cohort sampled during active COVID-19.

CDR3 protein: CASSLSSSGVYNEQFF. CDR3 nucleotide sequence: TGTGCCAGCAGTTTATCGAGTAGCGGGGTTTACAATGAGCAGTTCTTC. This sequence joins TRBV27 and TRBJ2-1; TRBD2 agrees at 8 bases. The CDR3 runs to 16 residues. J lost 4 bases, V lost 0 bases, and 5 bases had no gene match. The V gene's germline CDR1 is MNHEY and CDR2 SMNVEV (reference sequence).